This is a list of T cell receptor beta chains from one sample in a study of blood T cell repertoires in COVID-19. Libraries were prepared by immunoSEQ multiplex PCR; TCRdb keeps only in-frame clonotypes and omits some of them. The repertoire holds more than 200,000 clones, with 70% to 90% as singletons. The specimen sequenced was peripheral blood. The receptors originated from a man aged 80 or over with acute or convalescent COVID-19. CDR3s include the opening cysteine and the closing phenylalanine or tryptophan. D genes are given only for firm matches. Only some rows state a clone size, as once, few, many or a class for expanded clones.

>TRBV10-3|.|TRBJ1-1|13|.
CAITSLGHTEAFF
TGTGCCATCACATCCCTCGGTCACACTGAAGCTTTCTTT
>TRBV7-2|.|TRBJ1-1|13|.
CASSLGGGTEAFF
TGTGCCAGCAGCCTAGGCGGGGGCACTGAAGCTTTCTTT
>TRBV6-1|few|TRBJ1-6|16|TRBD1
CASSASRDRYNSPLHF
TGTGCCAGCAGTGCCTCCCGGGACAGATATAATTCACCCCTCCACTTT
>TRBV7-9|few|TRBJ1-1|14|.
CASSPSGGTREAFF
TGTGCCAGCAGCCCCTCCGGGGGTACGAGGGAAGCTTTCTTT
>TRBV18|.|TRBJ1-1|16|.
CASSPLGTTRGTEAFF
TGTGCCAGCTCCCCGCTGGGGACCACGCGGGGCACTGAAGCTTTCTTT
>TRBV5-1|.|TRBJ2-2|17|TRBD2
CASSQGLAGVLTGELFF
TGCGCCAGCAGCCAAGGACTAGCGGGGGTTCTCACCGGGGAGCTGTTTTTT
>TRBV4-3|.|TRBJ2-3|15|TRBD2
CASSQVAGEADTQYF
TGCGCCAGCAGCCAAGTTGCGGGGGAGGCAGATACGCAGTATTTT
>TRBV18|.|TRBJ2-7|13|TRBD1
CASSSGQGYEQYF
TGTGCCAGCTCGTCGGGACAGGGCTACGAGCAGTACTTC
>TRBV7-2|.|TRBJ1-4|14|.
CASSLEQASEKLFF
TGTGCCAGCAGCTTAGAACAAGCGAGTGAAAAACTGTTTTTT
>TRBV5-8|once|TRBJ1-2|15|.
CASSLEGRVGYGYTF
TGTGCCAGCAGCTTGGAAGGCAGGGTGGGCTATGGCTACACCTTC
>TRBV6-2/TRBV6-3|.|TRBJ2-5|18|TRBD2
CASSYSGLAGGLRETQYF
TGTGCCAGCAGTTACTCGGGACTAGCGGGAGGGCTTCGGGAGACCCAGTACTTC
>TRBV10-3|.|TRBJ2-3|16|TRBD2
CAISSGLAGSTDTQYF
TGTGCCATCAGTTCCGGACTAGCGGGTAGCACAGATACGCAGTATTTT
>TRBV9|.|TRBJ1-1|13|.
CASSGQMNTEAFF
TGTGCCAGCAGCGGACAGATGAACACTGAAGCTTTCTTT
>TRBV10-1|.|TRBJ2-7|14|.
CASSESRTSYEQYF
TGCGCCAGCAGTGAGTCGAGGACTTCCTACGAGCAGTACTTC
>TRBV11-1|once|TRBJ2-1|15|TRBD1
CASSLDRGFYNEQFF
TGTGCCAGCAGCTTAGACAGGGGGTTTTACAATGAGCAGTTCTTC
>TRBV14|.|TRBJ2-2|14|.
CASSQALGSGELFF
TGTGCCAGCAGCCAGGCATTGGGCTCCGGGGAGCTGTTTTTT
>TRBV2|.|TRBJ1-1|17|.
CASSVFPMTDPNTEAFF
TGTGCCAGCAGTGTATTCCCGATGACAGACCCTAACACTGAAGCTTTCTTT
>TRBV15|.|TRBJ1-5|14|.
CATSRGQINQPQHF
TGTGCCACCAGCAGAGGGCAGATCAATCAGCCCCAGCATTTT